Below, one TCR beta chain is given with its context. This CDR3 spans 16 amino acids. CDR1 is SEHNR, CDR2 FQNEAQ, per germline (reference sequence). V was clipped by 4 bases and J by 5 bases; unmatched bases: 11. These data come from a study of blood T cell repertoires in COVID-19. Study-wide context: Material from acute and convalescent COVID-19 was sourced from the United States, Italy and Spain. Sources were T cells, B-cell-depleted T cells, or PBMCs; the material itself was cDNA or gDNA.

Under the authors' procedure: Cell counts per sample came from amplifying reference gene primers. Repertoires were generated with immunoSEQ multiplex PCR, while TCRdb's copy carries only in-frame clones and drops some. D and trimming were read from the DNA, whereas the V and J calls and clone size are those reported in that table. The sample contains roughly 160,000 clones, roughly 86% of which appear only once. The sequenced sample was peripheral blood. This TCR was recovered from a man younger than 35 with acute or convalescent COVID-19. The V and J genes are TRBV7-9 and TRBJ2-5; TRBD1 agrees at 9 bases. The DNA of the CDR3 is TGTGCCAGCAGCTATCCGGGACAGGGCGTTTTGGAGACCCAGTACTTC. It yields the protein CASSYPGQGVLETQYF. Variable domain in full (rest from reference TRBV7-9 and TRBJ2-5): DTGVSQNPRHKITKRGQNVTFRCDPISEHNRLYWYRQTLGQGPEFLTYFQNEAQLEKSRLLSDRFSAERPKGSFSTLEIQRTEQGDSAMYLCASSYPGQGVLETQYFGPGTRLLVL.